These 22 T cell receptor beta chains share one sample of origin, sequenced in a study of neoadjuvant anti-PD-1 for oral cavity cancer. Time point: after neoadjuvant nivolumab, at surgical resection. Generated by immunoSEQ multiplex PCR, the TCRdb table keeps only in-frame clones and is missing some. Here the sample spans more than 13,000 clones, around 70% being singletons. Sequencing used PBMCs, obtained after nivolumab (anti-PD-1) treatment. All receptors come from a person between 40 and 79 years old with oral cavity squamous cell carcinoma.

The chain joins TRBV9 to TRBJ1-5; D remains unclear. CDR1 SGDLS and CDR2 YYNGEE come from the germline V gene. V was shortened by 1 base and J by 9 bases, with 17 bases between the two germline ends. The CDR3 is 15 amino acids. The CDR3 here is CASSVSGEGGRPQHF. The CDR3 coding sequence is TGTGCCAGCAGCGTATCCGGGGAGGGAGGTCGGCCCCAGCATTTT. Full variable domain (missing parts from reference TRBV9 and TRBJ1-5): DSGVTQTPKHLITATGQRVTLRCSPRSGDLSVYWYQQSLDQGLQFLIQYYNGEERAKGNILERFSAQQFPDLHSELNLSSLELGDSALYFCASSVSGEGGRPQHFGDGTRLSIL.

J is TRBJ1-5 and V is TRBV25-1, with TRBD1 matching 9 bases. CDR1 and CDR2 (germline): MGHDK, SYGVNS. The CDR3 is 15 amino acids. The trim removed 1 base at V and 8 bases at J, leaving 6 bases unmatched. CDR3 DNA: TGTGCCAGCAGTGAATCCGGGACAGGGCTGGAGCCCCAGCATTTT. The encoded protein is CASSESGTGLEPQHF.

The chain has TRBV27 and TRBJ2-7; D unclear. CDR3 length: 14 residues. Trimming took 4 bases from V and 5 from J, leaving 15 bases between them. Germline V CDR1 and CDR2: MNHEY, SMNVEV (reference sequence). The CDR3 DNA reads TGTGCCAGCAGTTCCCTCCCCTTGGGCCACGAGCAGTACTTC. It translates to CASSSLPLGHEQYF.

This chain connects TRBV6-5 to TRBJ2-7; D ambiguous. The CDR3 totals 14 residues. Trimming took 0 bases from V and 3 from J, leaving 9 bases between them. Germline V CDR1 and CDR2: MNHEY, SVGAGI. For the CDR3, the DNA is TGTGCCAGCAGTTACTCAGACCGTGGCTACGAGCAGTACTTC. Its translation: CASSYSDRGYEQYF.

In its sample, this clone was seen a few times. The chain has TRBV5-1 and TRBJ2-2; possibly TRBD2 for D (6 bases). Trimming took 0 bases from V and 7 from J, leaving 22 bases between them. There are 18 residues in the CDR3. Per the germline V gene, CDR1 is SGHRS and CDR2 is YFSETQ. The CDR3, as DNA: TGCGCCAGCAGCTTGGTGGGACTCGCCGGGGGAGCGGGCGGGGAGCTGTTTTTT. Residues: CASSLVGLAGGAGGELFF.

The chain is built from TRBV5-1 and TRBJ2-3, with D possibly being TRBD1 or TRBD2 (6 bases each). The germline CDR1 and CDR2 sequences are SGHRS and YFSETQ. V lost 3 bases, J lost 0 bases, and 14 bases lay in between. This CDR3 contains 16 residues. CDR3 amino acids: CASSSGGGESTDTQYF. The CDR3 DNA follows: TGCGCCAGCAGCTCTGGAGGGGGAGAAAGCACAGATACGCAGTATTTT.

This chain links TRBV7-2 with TRBJ1-2; D not certain. From germline, CDR1 is SGHTA and CDR2 FQGNSA. This CDR3 region has 12 residues. Trimming removed 2 bases from V and 1 base from J, with 2 bases in between. As DNA, the CDR3 is TGTGCCAGCAGCTTAATTAACTATGGCTACACCTTC. Amino acids: CASSLINYGYTF. The full variable domain, with the rest looked up from reference TRBV7-2 and TRBJ1-2, is GAGVSQSPSNKVTEKGKDVELRCDPISGHTALYWYRQSLGQGLEFLIYFQGNSAPDKSGLPSDRFSAERTGGSVSTLTIQRTQQEDSAVYLCASSLINYGYTFGSGTRLTVV.

This CDR3 is CASSHNEQFF. CDR3 nucleotides: TGCGCCAGCAGCCACAATGAGCAGTTCTTC. This sequence joins TRBV10-1 and TRBJ2-1; D not resolved. The CDR3 length is 10 residues. Trimming shortened V by 6 bases and J by 5 bases, and 2 bases separated the two germline ends. CDR1 and CDR2 from the germline V gene are WNHNN and SYGVQD (reference sequence).

The count of this clone is one. The chain has TRBV7-3 and TRBJ2-1, with no clear D. CDR1 and CDR2 from the germline V gene are SGHTA and FQGTGA. The ends were cut back, 4 bases at V and 9 bases at J, with 10 bases in the middle. CDR3 length: 12 residues. Here the CDR3 DNA reads TGTGCCAGCAGCTCAATAGCCGGTGAGCAGTTCTTC. Protein sequence: CASSSIAGEQFF.

The table lists this clone with a few counts. The CDR3 protein is CASRGDNSYEQYF. The CDR3 nucleotides read TGTGCCAGCAGGGGGGACAACTCCTACGAGCAGTACTTC. The chain recombines TRBV28 with TRBJ2-7, with D possibly matching TRBD1 (6 bases). With 6 bases removed from V and 0 bases from J, the gap between germline ends came to 9 bases. Per germline, CDR1 MDHEN and CDR2 SYDVKM. The CDR3 has 13 residues.

This chain connects TRBV11-2 to TRBJ2-7; TRBD2 is a possible D gene (6 bases). Germline CDR1 and CDR2: SGHAT and FQNNGV. The CDR3 length is 15 residues. V was cut by 0 bases and J by 2 bases, with 11 bases left in between. CDR3 nucleotide sequence: TGTGCCAGCAGCTTAGACGGGAGAGTCACCTACGAGCAGTACTTC. Protein product: CASSLDGRVTYEQYF.

The chain has TRBV13 and TRBJ2-1, with 11 bases lining up with TRBD2. The length of the CDR3 is 14 residues. CDR1 and CDR2 from the germline V gene are PRHDT and FYEKMQ (reference sequence). V shed 5 bases, J shed 6 bases, and the junction held 3 bases outside the gene matches. CDR3: CASSLGLAGNEQFF. In DNA form, the CDR3 reads TGTGCCAGCAGCCTCGGACTAGCGGGCAATGAGCAGTTCTTC. Variable domain in full (rest from reference TRBV13 and TRBJ2-1): AAGVIQSPRHLIKEKRETATLKCYPIPRHDTVYWYQQGPGQDPQFLISFYEKMQSDKGSIPDRFSAQQFSDYHSELNMSSLELGDSALYFCASSLGLAGNEQFFGPGTRLTVL.

The chain uses TRBV14 and TRBJ2-7; 7 bases fit TRBD2. Germline-derived CDR1 and CDR2 are SGHDN and FVKESK. This CDR3 region has 15 residues. V gave up 3 bases and J gave up 3 bases; unmatched junction bases: 8. The CDR3 sequence: CASSQAQGLYYEQYF. CDR3 coding DNA: TGTGCCAGCAGCCAGGCTCAGGGACTATACTACGAGCAGTACTTC.

In nucleotides, the CDR3 is TGTGCCAGCAGGAGGGGGAGCACCGGGGAGCTGTTTTTT. It translates to CASRRGSTGELFF. The gene calls are TRBV28 and TRBJ2-2; D is possibly TRBD1 (6 bases). The CDR3 is made up of 13 amino acids. In germline, CDR1 is MDHEN, CDR2 SYDVKM. Trimming shortened V by 6 bases and J by 4 bases, and 9 bases separated the two germline ends.

The V call is TRBV10-3, the J call TRBJ2-7; D uncertain. Germline V lookup: CDR1 ENHRY, CDR2 SYGVKD. The CDR3 is 12 amino acids. Between the trimmed V and J ends, which lost 4 bases and 2 bases, there was a span of 6 bases. As DNA, the CDR3 is TGTGCCATCAGTGCGCAAACCTACGAGCAGTACTTC. Translating gives CAISAQTYEQYF.

This chain joins TRBV5-1 and TRBJ2-1; D possibly matches TRBD1 or TRBD2 (6 bases each). Germline V gene sequence: CDR1 SGHRS, CDR2 YFSETQ. V lost 3 bases to trimming and J lost 7 bases, with 20 bases between them. The CDR3 runs to 16 residues. CDR3 bases: TGCGCCAGCAGCTATCAACCGGGAGCCCAGGGGAATGAGCAGTTCTTC. Translating gives CASSYQPGAQGNEQFF.

The rearrangement joins TRBV7-9 to TRBJ2-5; tentatively, D is TRBD2 (5 bases). The CDR3 has 14 amino acids. V was shortened by 5 bases and J by 3 bases, with 13 bases between the two germline ends. CDR1 is SEHNR and CDR2 is FQNEAQ in the germline V gene (reference sequence). CDR3 protein: CASSPPLREETQYF. CDR3 bases: TGTGCCAGCAGCCCCCCTCTGAGGGAAGAGACCCAGTACTTC. The entire variable domain, with the rest obtained from reference TRBV7-9 and TRBJ2-5, is as follows: DTGVSQNPRHKITKRGQNVTFRCDPISEHNRLYWYRQTLGQGPEFLTYFQNEAQLEKSRLLSDRFSAERPKGSFSTLEIQRTEQGDSAMYLCASSPPLREETQYFGPGTRLLVL.

This clone is a singleton in its sample. This chain joins TRBV5-1 and TRBJ2-7; D uncertain. The V and J ends lost 0 bases and 2 bases respectively, with 6 bases between them. Germline assignment: CDR1 SGHRS and CDR2 YFSETQ. CDR3 size: 13 residues. CDR3 sequence (DNA): TGCGCCAGCAGCTTGGACCGAACCTACGAGCAGTACTTC. Amino acids: CASSLDRTYEQYF.

This clone was counted between two and nine times. V is TRBV11-2 and J is TRBJ1-2, with D uncertain. Trimming stripped 0 bases from V and 8 bases from J, with 7 bases between. In germline, CDR1 is SGHAT, CDR2 FQNNGV. This CDR3 is built from 12 residues. In nucleotides, the CDR3 is TGTGCCAGCAGCTTAGATAAGGTGGGCTACACCTTC. Translating gives CASSLDKVGYTF. The full variable domain, its missing parts supplied by reference TRBV11-2 and TRBJ1-2, is EAGVAQSPRYKIIEKRQSVAFWCNPISGHATLYWYQQILGQGPKLLIQFQNNGVVDDSQLPKDRFSAERLKGVDSTLKIQPAKLEDSAVYLCASSLDKVGYTFGSGTRLTVV.

The genes are TRBV2 and TRBJ2-1; 7 bases agree with TRBD2. CDR1 is SNHLY and CDR2 is FYNNEI in the germline V gene. The J segment lost 7 bases and the V segment lost 0 bases, leaving 9 bases of the junction unmatched. The CDR3 sequence is 16 residues long. The CDR3 loop reads CASSEAVGEGRNEQFF. The CDR3 DNA sequence: TGTGCCAGCAGTGAAGCGGTCGGGGAGGGGAGGAATGAGCAGTTCTTC.

The chain has TRBV5-1 and TRBJ2-7, with D possibly matching TRBD1 (6 bases). CDR3 size: 16 residues. Trimming stripped 1 base from V and 2 bases from J, with 16 bases between. The germline V gene encodes CDR1 SGHRS and CDR2 YFSETQ. CDR3 sequence reads: CASSLQRQVNAYEQYF. The CDR3 region has the DNA TGCGCCAGCAGCTTGCAAAGACAGGTCAATGCCTACGAGCAGTACTTC.

The chain recombines TRBV9 with TRBJ2-1; 13 nucleotides line up with TRBD2. There are 16 residues in the CDR3. Germline CDR1 reads SGDLS; CDR2 reads YYNGEE. Trimming at V came to 2 bases and at J to 8 bases, leaving 7 bases not matched to a gene. The CDR3, as DNA: TGTGCCAGCAGCGTGACGGGACTAGCGGGAAGCGATGAGCAGTTCTTC. This translates into CASSVTGLAGSDEQFF.